A selection of T cell receptor beta chains follows, all from one sample in a study of shared clonotypes between healthy human individuals. Assay used: immunoSEQ multiplex PCR; TCRdb lists only in-frame clones, some missing. This table has millions of clones, 85% to 95% appearing once. The material sequenced was naive CD4+ T cells from PBMCs. These receptors were obtained from a man between 18 and 35 years old in good health. Some clones in this sample may be carry-over from other donors' samples. CDR3s leave out the opening cysteine and the closing phenylalanine or tryptophan.

v_call	j_call	cdr3_aa
TRBV9	TRBJ2-1	ASSVALQGNEQF
TRBV5-1	TRBJ1-1	ASSSIDVNTEAF
TRBV5-5	TRBJ2-7	ASSLWAGEHEQY
TRBV9	TRBJ2-2	ASSLLEDTGELF
TRBV29-1	TRBJ2-5	SVVGAGTTRETQY
TRBV5-1	TRBJ2-4	ASSLAGTPKNIQY
TRBV28	TRBJ2-1	ASSLGLAGGRSSYNEQF
TRBV7-6	TRBJ2-5	ASSWTPSSGETQY
TRBV5-1	TRBJ2-2	ASSFQGAGELF
TRBV5-6	TRBJ1-5	ASSLYNQPQH
TRBV4-1	TRBJ2-7	ASSLTEGFSYEQY
TRBV6-4	TRBJ2-1	ASSDFLWIPQRAYNEQF
TRBV18	TRBJ2-5	ASSRNSGSEETQY
TRBV6-1	TRBJ1-2	ASSPETGRRGGYT
TRBV5-4	TRBJ2-7	ASSFIDRGLNEQY
TRBV11-3	TRBJ2-5	ASSAYGADHQETQY
TRBV11-2	TRBJ2-7	ASSLVTGLSYEQY
TRBV2	TRBJ2-3	ASSVSLGVY
TRBV2	TRBJ1-5	ASSEYGGSTYSNQPQH
TRBV5-1	TRBJ2-1	ASSSPSGRTYNEQF
TRBV18	TRBJ2-2	ASSLQGASNTGELF
TRBV28	TRBJ2-7	ASRMGLFYEQY
TRBV6-6	TRBJ2-3	ATWDSGSTDTQY
TRBV25-1	TRBJ2-7	ASQKGQGYEQY
TRBV6-4	TRBJ1-2	ASSDGANYGYT
TRBV18	TRBJ2-7	ASSPAGGQYEQY
TRBV10-1	TRBJ1-5	ASSDSNQPQH
TRBV7-9	TRBJ2-1	ASSLLLPMGLAGANEQF
TRBV28	TRBJ1-5	ASSPDRGHNQPQH